These T cell receptor beta chains were read from a single sample in a study of blood T cell repertoires in COVID-19. Measured with immunoSEQ multiplex PCR; TCRdb has only the in-frame clones, and not every one. The sample carries about half a million clones, roughly 87% recorded once. The sequencing input was peripheral blood. The source is a man between 18 and 29 years old with COVID-19, enrolled during active disease. CDR3s include the opening cysteine and the closing phenylalanine or tryptophan. Fields, in order: J gene, clone size, V gene, D gene, CDR3 length, CDR3 DNA, CDR3 protein. A D gene is named only where the DNA matches it firmly. Expanded clones are given a class, and other clones once, few, many or no size at all.

TRBJ2-3,NA,TRBV19,NA,12,TGTGCCAGTAGTATTGCGGCAGATACGCAGTATTTT,CASSIAADTQYF
TRBJ2-7,NA,TRBV5-4,TRBD2,15,TGTGCCAGCAGCCTACTAGCGGGAGGGCCCAACGAGCAGTACTTC,CASSLLAGGPNEQYF
TRBJ1-3,NA,TRBV28,NA,14,TGTGCCAGCAGTTTATCCAGGGCTGGAAACACCATATATTTT,CASSLSRAGNTIYF
TRBJ1-6,few,TRBV19,TRBD1,14,TGTGCCAGTAGTATAGGGGACAGGGTTTCACCCCTCCACTTT,CASSIGDRVSPLHF
TRBJ2-1,NA,TRBV14,NA,11,TGTGCCAGCAGCCCCCGACTAGAGCAGTTCTTC,CASSPRLEQFF
TRBJ1-2,NA,TRBV7-9,NA,13,TGTGCCAGCAGCTTATTCGCAGGGGATGGCTACACCTTC,CASSLFAGDGYTF
TRBJ2-7,NA,TRBV10-1,NA,13,TGCGCCAGCAGCCTGGGAGGAGAGAACGAGCAGTACTTC,CASSLGGENEQYF
TRBJ2-7,NA,TRBV4-1,NA,14,TGCGCCAGCAGCCAAGATCAGGGGATCTACGAGCAGTACTTC,CASSQDQGIYEQYF
TRBJ1-2,NA,TRBV11-1,NA,15,TGTGCCAGCAGCGTGGACAGCCCTCCTAACTATGGCTACACCTTC,CASSVDSPPNYGYTF
TRBJ2-2,few,TRBV9,TRBD1,15,TGTGCCAGCAACCAGGGGGACCTCCAAACCGGGGAGCTGTTTTTT,CASNQGDLQTGELFF
TRBJ2-2,NA,TRBV6-5,NA,12,TGTGCCAGCAGTTACGGGAGAAGGGAGCTGTTTTTT,CASSYGRRELFF
TRBJ1-4,NA,TRBV3-1/TRBV3-2,NA,14,TGTGCCAGCAGCCAAGAGTACAGGAATGAAAAACTGTTTTTT,CASSQEYRNEKLFF
TRBJ2-7,once,TRBV5-1,NA,15,TGCGCCAGCAGCTTGGGGCTGGCGGGAACCTACGAGCAGTACTTC,CASSLGLAGTYEQYF
TRBJ1-2,NA,TRBV19,NA,15,TGTGCCAGTCGCCCGGAAATGACAAAGGGGCATGGCTACACCTTC,CASRPEMTKGHGYTF
TRBJ2-3,NA,TRBV5-1,NA,16,TGCGCCAGCAGCTTGGCCAGGGCAGGGGTCACAGATACGCAGTATTTT,CASSLARAGVTDTQYF
TRBJ2-7,NA,TRBV4-1,TRBD2,18,TGCGCCAGCAGCCATGGGACTAGCGGGAGACGGGGCTCCTACGAGCAGTACTTC,CASSHGTSGRRGSYEQYF
TRBJ2-7,NA,TRBV2,TRBD1,16,TGTGCCAGCAGTAGGGACAGAGGTGTCGGTACCTACGAGCAGTACTTC,CASSRDRGVGTYEQYF
TRBJ1-3,once,TRBV6-5,NA,13,TGTGCCAGCAGTCCCCCCATTCAGGACACCATATATTTT,CASSPPIQDTIYF
TRBJ2-7,NA,TRBV19,NA,14,TGTGCCAGTAGTATGGGGCACGAGGTCTACGAGCAGTACTTC,CASSMGHEVYEQYF
TRBJ1-2,NA,TRBV10-3,TRBD1,15,TGTGCCATCAGAGATGGGACAGGCGTTGACTATGGCTACACCTTC,CAIRDGTGVDYGYTF
TRBJ1-2,once,TRBV2,NA,13,TGTGCCAGCCAGCTCCGCGGTAACTATGGCTACACCTTC,CASQLRGNYGYTF
TRBJ1-1,NA,TRBV12-3/TRBV12-4,TRBD1,13,TGTGCCAGCAGTTTGGGCAGGGGGAGTGAAGCTTTCTTT,CASSLGRGSEAFF
TRBJ2-1,NA,TRBV7-3,TRBD2,16,TGTGCCAGCAGCTTAGGGGGACTAGCGGTATACAATGAGCAGTTCTTC,CASSLGGLAVYNEQFF
TRBJ2-1,NA,TRBV9,NA,14,TGTGCCAGCAGCGTAAGCCCCGGGAACAATGAGCAGTTCTTC,CASSVSPGNNEQFF
TRBJ2-3,NA,TRBV7-9,NA,14,TGTGCCAGCAGCTTAGCGGACTACACAGATACGCAGTATTTT,CASSLADYTDTQYF
TRBJ1-4,NA,TRBV6-4,NA,18,TGTGCCAGCAGTGACGCAAGTAGGATCCGTCAGGTTAATGAAAAACTGTTTTTT,CASSDASRIRQVNEKLFF
TRBJ1-1,once,TRBV19,TRBD1,17,TGTGCCAGTAGTGCTAGGACAGGGCGGTCGGTGAACACTGAAGCTTTCTTT,CASSARTGRSVNTEAFF
TRBJ2-7,NA,TRBV2,NA,15,TGTGCCAGCACTGGGGGGCTGCGGGGGACCTACGAGCAGTACTTC,CASTGGLRGTYEQYF
TRBJ1-2,NA,TRBV7-9,NA,12,TGTGCCAGCAGCCCAACAGGTTATGGCTACACCTTC,CASSPTGYGYTF
TRBJ1-2,NA,TRBV18,TRBD1,13,TGTGCCAGCTCACAGGGACAGGGGGACGGCTACACCTTC,CASSQGQGDGYTF
TRBJ2-7,NA,TRBV2,NA,14,TGTGCCAGCAGCCAAACAAGACTCGGAGGCGAGCAGTACTTC,CASSQTRLGGEQYF
TRBJ2-7,NA,TRBV10-3,TRBD1,11,TGTGCCATTCGACAGGGCTACGAGCAGTACTTC,CAIRQGYEQYF
TRBJ2-1,NA,TRBV5-1,TRBD2,17,TGCGCCAGCAGCTTGACCGGGACTAGCGGGAGAGGGAATGAGCAGTTCTTC,CASSLTGTSGRGNEQFF
TRBJ1-1,NA,TRBV11-3,TRBD1,13,TGTGCCAGCACGGCAGGGGGCCGGGCTGAAGCTTTCTTT,CASTAGGRAEAFF
TRBJ1-3,NA,TRBV9,NA,15,TGTGCCAGCAGCGTGACAGGCAACTCTGGAAACACCATATATTTT,CASSVTGNSGNTIYF
TRBJ2-3,NA,TRBV5-1,NA,14,TGCGCCAGCAGCTTGGGTGACTCCACAGATACGCAGTATTTT,CASSLGDSTDTQYF
TRBJ2-3,many,TRBV19,NA,13,TGTGCCAGTAGTCGGGACTTTGTCGATACGCAGTATTTT,CASSRDFVDTQYF
TRBJ2-1,few,TRBV7-2,TRBD2,16,TGTGCCAGCAGCCTAAATAGCGGGAGTCGGTCGGCGGGGCAGTTCTTC,CASSLNSGSRSAGQFF
TRBJ2-4,once,TRBV29-1,TRBD1,12,TGCAGCGTCCAGGACAGGGGGAACATTCAGTACTTC,CSVQDRGNIQYF